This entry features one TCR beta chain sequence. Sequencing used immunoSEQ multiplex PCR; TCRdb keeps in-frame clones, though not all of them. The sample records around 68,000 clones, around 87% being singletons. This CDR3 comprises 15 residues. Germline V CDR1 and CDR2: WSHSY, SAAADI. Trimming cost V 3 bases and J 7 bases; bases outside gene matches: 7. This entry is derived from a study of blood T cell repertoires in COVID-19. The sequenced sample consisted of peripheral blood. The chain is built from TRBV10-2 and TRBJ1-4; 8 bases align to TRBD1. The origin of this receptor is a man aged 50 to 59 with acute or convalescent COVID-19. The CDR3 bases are TGCGCCAGCAGTGATCCGGACAGGGAGCGTGAAAAACTGTTTTTT. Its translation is CASSDPDREREKLFF.